These 20 T cell receptor beta chains were sequenced from one sample in a study of blood T cell repertoires in COVID-19. Measured with immunoSEQ multiplex PCR; TCRdb has only the in-frame clones, and not every one. The sample lists 98,000 or so clones; approximately 80% were seen once. What was sequenced was peripheral blood. The receptors were gathered from a man aged 55 to 69 with acute or convalescent COVID-19.

The chain employs TRBV6-5 and TRBJ2-5, with 12 bases that match TRBD2. J was trimmed by 5 bases and V by 7 bases; bases with no gene match: 8. Germline-derived CDR1 and CDR2 are MNHEY and SVGAGI. This CDR3 is built from 15 residues. Here the CDR3 reads CASTSGRARWETQYF. The CDR3 DNA reads TGTGCCAGCACTAGCGGGAGGGCCAGGTGGGAGACCCAGTACTTC.

The V call is TRBV19, the J call TRBJ1-1; 9 bases align to TRBD1. The germline V gene encodes CDR1 LNHDA and CDR2 SQIVND (reference sequence). This CDR3 is 18 amino acids long. J lost 4 bases, V lost 5 bases, and 17 bases had no gene match. CDR3 in DNA: TGTGCCAGTAGTGCTGACCGGGACAGGGTAAGGGGGACCACTGAAGCTTTCTTT. It encodes CASSADRDRVRGTTEAFF.

The chain employs TRBV25-1 and TRBJ2-7; no clear D. The CDR3 length is 8 residues. Per germline, CDR1 MGHDK and CDR2 SYGVNS. CDR3 sequence reads: CRVFEQYV. CDR3 DNA sequence: TGTCGGGTTTTCGAGCAGTACGTC.

J is TRBJ1-5 and V is TRBV2; no clear D gene. Germline loops: CDR1 SNHLY, CDR2 FYNNEI. Trimming stripped 7 bases from V and 5 bases from J, with 15 bases between. There are 14 residues in the CDR3. CDR3 nucleotide sequence: TGTGCCAGCACCCGGGAGCCAGGTTATCAGCCCCAGCATTTT. This codes for CASTREPGYQPQHF.

This clone was picked up a small number of times. This sequence joins TRBV11-2 and TRBJ2-2; D is undetermined. This CDR3 comprises 14 residues. Trimming took off 0 bases at V and 4 bases at J, with 6 bases between the two ends. CDR1 SGHAT and CDR2 FQNNGV come from the germline V gene. CDR3 sequence: CASSLDISTGELFF. As DNA, the CDR3 is TGTGCCAGCAGCTTAGATATCAGCACCGGGGAGCTGTTTTTT.

This clone was picked up a small number of times. The chain combines TRBV19 with TRBJ2-2, with D possibly TRBD2 on 5 matching bases. Germline CDR1 LNHDA, CDR2 SQIVND (reference sequence). Trimming left V 5 bases short and J 8 bases short, with 18 bases between. This CDR3 has 15 amino acids. The CDR3 bases are TGTGCCAGTAGTCCGGAATTACTAGTTGCGGGGGAGCTGTTTTTT. Translation gives CASSPELLVAGELFF.

This sequence joins TRBV18 and TRBJ1-5, with TRBD1 as a possible D gene (6 bases). This CDR3 comprises 13 residues. Germline lookup yields CDR1 KGHSH and CDR2 LQKENI. Trimming removed 2 bases at V and 7 bases at J, with 9 bases between. The CDR3 spells CASSPKGDQPQHF. The CDR3, as DNA: TGTGCCAGCTCACCAAAGGGGGACCAGCCCCAGCATTTT.

The rearrangement joins TRBV9 to TRBJ1-5; TRBD1 matches 10 bases. Germline-derived CDR1 and CDR2 are SGDLS and YYNGEE. V gave up 3 bases and J gave up 6 bases; unmatched junction bases: 3. CDR3 size: 14 residues. CDR3 in DNA: TGTGCCAGCAGCGGACAGGGGGCTCTTCAGCCCCAGCATTTT. This sequence encodes CASSGQGALQPQHF.

This chain connects TRBV7-8 to TRBJ2-1; a weak D match, TRBD2 (5 bases). V gave up 5 bases and J gave up 9 bases, with 17 bases separating them. The CDR3 consists of 14 residues. Germline V lookup: CDR1 SGHVS, CDR2 FQNEAQ. The DNA of the CDR3 is TGTGCCAGCAGCCGTTTGAGGGAGAAGGCTGAGCAGTTCTTC. Encoded protein: CASSRLREKAEQFF.

The chain recombines TRBV5-4 with TRBJ2-7; the match to TRBD2 covers 7 bases. Germline CDR1 SGHNT, CDR2 YYREEE (reference sequence). V shed 1 base, J shed 3 bases, and the junction held 13 bases outside the gene matches. The CDR3 totals 17 residues. CDR3 protein: CASSLKGTISISYEQYF. The DNA for the CDR3 is TGTGCCAGCAGCTTGAAGGGGACTATCTCCATAAGCTACGAGCAGTACTTC.

The chain combines TRBV19 with TRBJ1-4; a possible D gene is TRBD1 (6 bases). CDR3 size: 16 residues. V was pared by 4 bases and J by 0 bases, with 12 bases between. Germline V lookup: CDR1 LNHDA, CDR2 SQIVND (reference sequence). The CDR3 DNA reads as TGTGCCAGTAGTAGAGGACAGATTGCAACTAATGAAAAACTGTTTTTT. It translates to CASSRGQIATNEKLFF.

V is TRBV19 and J is TRBJ1-5; 7 nucleotides line up with TRBD1. V lost 5 bases and J lost 6; bases outside the gene matches: 4. Germline CDR1 is LNHDA and CDR2 is SQIVND (reference sequence). This CDR3 comprises 13 residues. The CDR3 DNA reads as TGTGCCAGTAGTTGGCAGGGGGGTCAGCCCCAGCATTTT. Translating it yields CASSWQGGQPQHF.

The chain recombines TRBV24-1 with TRBJ1-5, with 10 bases fitting TRBD1. Germline CDR1 KGHDR, CDR2 SFDVKD. With V trimmed by 3 bases and J by 4 bases, 5 bases remained unmatched. The length of the CDR3 is 16 residues. CDR3 sequence (DNA): TGTGCCACCAGTGATATGACAGGGGGCCGAAATCAGCCCCAGCATTTT. Residues: CATSDMTGGRNQPQHF.

The V gene is TRBV7-9, the J gene TRBJ2-1; 10 positions match TRBD2. The CDR3 is 15 amino acids. Germline V gene lookup returns CDR1 SEHNR and CDR2 FQNEAQ (reference sequence). After removal of 2 bases from V and 7 bases from J, the junction contained 5 bases not matched to a gene. CDR3 region: CASSLRSSGGNEQFF. In nucleotides, the CDR3 is TGTGCCAGCAGCTTAAGATCTAGCGGGGGAAATGAGCAGTTCTTC.

This clone was seen only once. The V and J genes are TRBV27 and TRBJ1-5, with TRBD1 as a possible D gene (6 bases). Germline V CDR1 and CDR2: MNHEY, SMNVEV (reference sequence). V gave up 3 bases and J gave up 2 bases, with 14 bases separating them. This CDR3 region has 16 residues. This CDR3 reads CASSLRGGRGNQPQHF. In DNA, the CDR3 is TGTGCCAGCAGTTTGAGGGGGGGCCGGGGCAATCAGCCCCAGCATTTT.

The chain recombines TRBV5-4 with TRBJ2-5; 8 positions match TRBD1. Germline-derived CDR1 and CDR2 are SGHNT and YYREEE (reference sequence). Trimming removed 4 bases from V and 4 bases from J; junction bases left unmatched: 6. The CDR3 is 14 amino acids. The CDR3 DNA follows: TGTGCCAGCAGCGCAGGGGGCTGGGGAGAGACCCAGTACTTC. This translates into CASSAGGWGETQYF.

The rearrangement joins TRBV25-1 to TRBJ1-1; 7 positions match TRBD1. Germline loops: CDR1 MGHDK, CDR2 SYGVNS. The V segment lost 5 bases and the J segment 4 bases; nucleotides outside the gene matches: 16. The CDR3 sequence is 17 residues long. This chain's CDR3 is CASSRQGGNGRITEAFF. CDR3 sequence (DNA): TGTGCCAGCAGTAGACAGGGAGGTAATGGTAGAATCACTGAAGCTTTCTTT.

The J gene is TRBJ2-3, the V gene TRBV7-8; 8 nucleotides match TRBD2. This CDR3 comprises 16 residues. Germline loops: CDR1 SGHVS, CDR2 FQNEAQ. Trimming at V came to 3 bases and at J to 7 bases, leaving 12 bases not matched to a gene. CDR3 DNA: TGTGCCAGCAGCTTGGACCCGGGACTAGTGGGGAATACGCAGTATTTT. Encoded protein: CASSLDPGLVGNTQYF.

The V gene is TRBV18, the J gene TRBJ2-1, with 9 positions matching TRBD2. V gave up 6 bases and J gave up 5 bases; unmatched junction bases: 5. Germline CDR1 KGHSH, CDR2 LQKENI. The CDR3 length is 14 residues. The CDR3 sequence: CASSELAGNNEQFF. The CDR3 DNA is TGTGCCAGCTCTGAGCTAGCGGGAAACAATGAGCAGTTCTTC.

The chain joins TRBV5-1 to TRBJ1-6; D not certain. The CDR3 runs 13 residues. CDR1 and CDR2 from the germline V gene are SGHRS and YFSETQ. Trimming removed 0 bases at V and 10 bases at J, with 8 bases between. CDR3 protein: CASSLAYESPLHF. In DNA form, the CDR3 reads TGCGCCAGCAGCTTGGCCTATGAATCACCCCTCCACTTT.